This note documents a single T cell receptor beta chain sequence. Its specificity is unknown. This may come from a read error, since a much larger clone is one base off. Construction of TCR beta libraries relied on iRepertoire HTBI primers and on Arm-PCR targeting CDR3 regions. TCRdb recomputed calls from the multiplex PCR reads with MiXCR, one row per CDR3 protein. The table records a few hundred thousand distinct CDR3 sequences, over 9.5% of them present only once. Per the germline V gene, CDR1 is MDHEN and CDR2 is SYDVKM. V was clipped by 6 bases and J by 7 bases; unmatched bases: 9. The CDR3 runs to 14 residues. This specimen belongs to a study of regulatory T cells in long-lasting Graves disease. Study-level points and caveats: New patients shared fewer public clonotypes (over 900) than persistent patients did (about 2,700). Repertoires from persistent disease leaned toward TRBV28, TRBJ1-2 and TRBJ2-5.

As for time point: newly diagnosed GD, antithyroid drugs for less than 3 months. PBMCs were the source of the RNA used for TCR sequencing. This sample was shared with a second study, whose subject was T cells in Graves' hyperthyroidism and ophthalmopathy. That work contributes: The TCR CDR3 was amplified in a first-round RT-PCR using the HTBI primer set. Blood held most thyroid clonotypes expanded above 0.001 frequency.

The chain has TRBV28 and TRBJ2-1, with 7 bases identical to TRBD1. This TCR was recovered from a woman aged 18-29 years with Graves disease. The material sequenced was peripheral blood mononuclear cells (PBMCs), taken at new diagnosis, from a patient treated with antithyroid drugs. The CDR3 reads CASSSRGQWNEQFF. DNA for the CDR3: TGTGCCAGCAGCTCCCGGGGACAGTGGAATGAGCAGTTCTTC.